This T cell receptor beta chain comes out of a study of prognosis after radiotherapy for stage I lung cancer. Study in general: All non-small cell lung cancer patients were considered medically inoperable. General observations from the study: Patients who had metastases reportedly showed TRBV and TRBJ gene usage that varied from that of patients who did not.

Amplicons of TCR beta CDR3 were generated from genomic DNA by two-round multiplex PCR. Round one of PCR was performed, and it used primers specific to each TRBV and TRBJ gene. TCRdb re-called the multiplex PCR reads with MiXCR, one entry per CDR3 protein. The table includes approximately 17,000 distinct CDR3 sequences, roughly 30% detected once. There are many counts of this clonotype. Antigen unknown. Sequencing used PBMCs, obtained before or after stereotactic body radiation therapy (not recorded which). This receptor was identified in a donor aged 50 or older with non-small cell lung cancer.

Here the CDR3 reads CAGTPNRAGNTIYF. The CDR3 DNA is TGTGCCGGAACCCCAAACAGGGCTGGAAACACCATATATTTT. The J gene is TRBJ1-3, the V gene TRBV30, with a tentative D call TRBD1 (6 bases). Germline CDR1 reads GTSNPN; CDR2 reads SVGIG (reference sequence). Deletions cut 8 bases from V and 2 bases from J, with 16 bases between. This CDR3 has 14 amino acids. Based on the CDR3 plus reference TRBV30 and TRBJ1-3, the full variable domain is SQTIHQWPATLVQPVGSPLSLECTVEGTSNPNLYWYRQAAGRGLQLLFYSVGIGQISSEVPQNLSASRPQDRQFILSSKKLLLSDSGFYLCAGTPNRAGNTIYFGEGSWLTVV.